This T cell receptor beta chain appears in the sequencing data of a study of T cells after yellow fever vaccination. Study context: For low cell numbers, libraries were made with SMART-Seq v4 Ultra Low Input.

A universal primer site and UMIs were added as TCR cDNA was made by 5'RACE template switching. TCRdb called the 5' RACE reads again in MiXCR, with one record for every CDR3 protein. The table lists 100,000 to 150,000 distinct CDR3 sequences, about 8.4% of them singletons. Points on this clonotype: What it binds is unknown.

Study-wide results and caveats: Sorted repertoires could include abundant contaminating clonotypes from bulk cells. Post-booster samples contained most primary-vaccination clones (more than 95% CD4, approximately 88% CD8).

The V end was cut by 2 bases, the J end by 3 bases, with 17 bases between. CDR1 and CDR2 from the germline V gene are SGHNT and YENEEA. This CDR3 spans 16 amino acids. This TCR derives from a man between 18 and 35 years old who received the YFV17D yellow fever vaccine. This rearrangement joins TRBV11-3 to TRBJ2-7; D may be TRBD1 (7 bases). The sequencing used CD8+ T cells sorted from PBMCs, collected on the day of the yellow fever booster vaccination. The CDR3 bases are TGTGCCAGCAGCTTATTGGCAGGGGGGAGCAACTACGAGCAGTACGTC. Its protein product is CASSLLAGGSNYEQYV.